Listed below are T cell receptor beta chains from one sample, sequenced in a study of post-analysis software for immune sequencing data. One entry per CDR3 protein, called by TCRdb with MiXCR from the PCR reads. Among 820,000 or so distinct CDR3 sequences listed, around 53% were seen once. The sequenced sample was blood. The receptors stem from a girl aged 10 to 17 with multiple sclerosis. Both conserved end residues are part of each CDR3.

length: 14; V: TRBV6-6; CDR3: CASSFGTDTYEQYF
length: 16; V: TRBV5-5; CDR3: CASSLGPGTVNTEAFF
length: 17; V: TRBV10-3; CDR3: CAISESGIAGDTDTQYF
length: 15; V: TRBV7-9; CDR3: CASSKTSLKRDTQYF
length: 14; V: TRBV20-1; CDR3: CSARALGTSYEQYF
length: 13; V: TRBV5-1; CDR3: CASSFNSPYEQYF
length: 15; V: TRBV14; CDR3: CASSQVGHPSETQYF
length: 14; V: TRBV7-9; CDR3: CASSSRNYQETQYF
length: 12; V: TRBV12-3/TRBV12-4; CDR3: CAIHPGARGYTF
length: 16; V: TRBV3-1; CDR3: CAGSQDILSGAGELFF
length: 13; V: TRBV2; CDR3: CASSARVTDTQYF
length: 16; V: TRBV7-9; CDR3: CASPPKTSGSTDTQYF
length: 17; V: TRBV6-5; CDR3: CASSYSRPGRGAEKLFF
length: 17; V: TRBV3-1; CDR3: CASSQDGASGTTYEQYF
length: 13; V: TRBV18; CDR3: CASSAGPGGGYTF
length: 15; V: TRBV10-3; CDR3: CAISESIMGAAEQFF
length: 15; V: TRBV7-2; CDR3: CASSARQGTNEKLFF
length: 15; V: TRBV20-1; CDR3: CSATWTSRSYNEQFF
length: 15; V: TRBV12-3/TRBV12-4; CDR3: CASSRTIQGRLGYTF
length: 18; V: TRBV6-1; CDR3: CASRARGGPSSYNSPLHF
length: 14; V: TRBV7-9; CDR3: CASSYGQGIYEQYF
length: 15; V: TRBV7-2; CDR3: CASSLRQGAPGELFF
length: 18; V: TRBV21-1; CDR3: CASSSVAGVQNSYNEQFF
length: 15; V: TRBV29-1; CDR3: CSVAGTPTALSGYTF
length: 11; V: TRBV29-1; CDR3: CSLAIGTEAFF
length: 14; V: TRBV6-2/TRBV6-3; CDR3: CASSHRTVSYEQYF
length: 15; V: TRBV7-6; CDR3: CASSLAGTGIIPQYF
length: 14; V: TRBV20-1; CDR3: CSARTSGRAAEQFF
length: 18; V: TRBV12-5; CDR3: CASGPGITGNLAKNIQYF
length: 16; V: TRBV3-1; CDR3: CASSLRSRISQETQYF
length: 16; V: TRBV5-1; CDR3: CASSLDGKSVNEKLFF
length: 12; V: TRBV20-1; CDR3: CSAWDTGAPQHF
length: 15; V: TRBV4-1; CDR3: CASSQEATQNTEAFF
length: 16; V: TRBV4-2; CDR3: CASSQVSTNIPETQYF
length: 15; V: TRBV29-1; CDR3: CSVNFVTGSYNEQFF
length: 14; V: TRBV20-1; CDR3: CSARDRGLPETQYF
length: 17; V: TRBV5-5; CDR3: CASSPSILKSSYNEQFF
length: 16; V: TRBV3-1; CDR3: CASSQPGTGTSYEQYF
length: 14; V: TRBV12-3/TRBV12-4; CDR3: CASSPGLRQDEQFF
length: 14; V: TRBV7-3; CDR3: CASSLTSESYEQYF
length: 14; V: TRBV12-3/TRBV12-4; CDR3: CASSRDGVAEKLFF
length: 17; V: TRBV5-1; CDR3: CASSYRHPRGRGYEQYF
length: 15; V: TRBV12-3/TRBV12-4; CDR3: CASTLGPRGPDTQYF
length: 16; V: TRBV7-9; CDR3: CASSLVKTGVGYEQYF
length: 11; V: TRBV6-5; CDR3: CAVQGGLGYTF
length: 14; V: TRBV12-3/TRBV12-4; CDR3: CASSPPGQGYIQYF
length: 14; V: TRBV6-4; CDR3: CASSDSRGTDTQYF
length: 13; V: TRBV6-6; CDR3: CAIEQGATGKLFF
length: 17; V: TRBV5-5; CDR3: CASSLYSPGQGLGELFF
length: 17; V: TRBV24-1; CDR3: CATRRLRGRGLGNGYTF
length: 11; V: TRBV7-2; CDR3: CASSPPGTQYF